Shown below are 32 T cell receptor beta chains from a single sample sequenced in a study of T-cell memory formation after mild COVID-19. TCRdb itself ran the 5' RACE reads through MiXCR, one entry per CDR3 protein. The table lists about 390,000 distinct CDR3 sequences, roughly 21% of them singletons. The source material was PBMCs or a T cell subset sorted from them (not recorded which). These receptors were collected from an adult woman who had mild COVID-19 (a few samples of this study predate the infection). Cell type and time point are not known.

This clonotype was found a few times. The V gene is TRBV2, the J gene TRBJ2-2, with D perhaps matching TRBD2 (7 bases). This CDR3 comprises 12 residues. Germline-derived CDR1 and CDR2 are SNHLY and FYNNEI. V lost 10 bases, J lost 6 bases, and 12 bases lay in between. CDR3 nucleotide sequence: TGTGCCACTAACGGGGGGCCCGGGGAGCTGTTTTTT. Translated, it gives CATNGGPGELFF.

V is TRBV7-9 and J is TRBJ1-5, with D possibly TRBD1 on 5 matching bases. Trimming left V 1 base short and J 3 bases short, with 10 bases between. The V gene's germline CDR1 is SEHNR and CDR2 FQNEAQ (reference sequence). The CDR3 has 15 amino acids. DNA for the CDR3: TGTGCCAGCAGCTTAGGGTCCAGGGCCAATCAGCCCCAGCATTTT. The encoded protein is CASSLGSRANQPQHF.

In this sample, this clonotype turned up a few times. The genes are TRBV20-1 and TRBJ2-1, with 8 bases lining up with TRBD2. The V gene's germline CDR1 is DFQATT and CDR2 SNEGSKA (reference sequence). V trimming: 2 bases; J trimming: 8 bases; junction bases outside the gene matches: 11. The CDR3 spans 15 residues. The CDR3 is CSARRGGPVLDEQFF. As DNA, the CDR3 is TGCAGTGCTAGACGGGGGGGGCCGGTTCTCGATGAGCAGTTCTTC.

The chain is built from TRBV4-3 and TRBJ1-5; maybe TRBD1 (6 bases). Trimming removed 0 bases at V and 6 bases at J, with 21 bases between. CDR3 length: 18 residues. CDR1 is LGHNA, CDR2 YSLEER, per germline. The CDR3 sequence: CASSQDVGAILNGQPQHF. Written as DNA, the CDR3 is TGCGCCAGCAGCCAAGATGTGGGGGCAATATTGAACGGTCAGCCCCAGCATTTT.

V is TRBV7-6 and J is TRBJ1-1; D not certain. Germline assignment: CDR1 SGHVS and CDR2 FNYEAQ. V gave up 0 bases and J gave up 3 bases, with 8 bases separating them. This CDR3 comprises 14 residues. The CDR3 DNA reads as TGTGCCAGCAGCTTAGCGCTGGAATACACTGAAGCTTTCTTT. It codes for CASSLALEYTEAFF.

V usage is TRBV5-5 and J usage is TRBJ2-5, with D maybe TRBD2 (7 bases). This CDR3 has 16 amino acids. V dropped 0 bases and J dropped 1 base, with 13 bases sitting between them. From germline, CDR1 is SGHKS and CDR2 YYEKEE (reference sequence). CDR3 DNA: TGTGCCAGCAGCTTGGTACGGGGGGCAATCCAAGAGACCCAGTACTTC. Protein product: CASSLVRGAIQETQYF.

This clonotype is a singleton in its sample. This chain's CDR3 is CASSPLDSGQNYGYTF. DNA of the CDR3: TGTGCCAGCTCACCACTGGACAGCGGACAAAACTATGGCTACACCTTC. V usage is TRBV18 and J usage is TRBJ1-2; D possibly corresponds to TRBD1 (6 bases). Deletions cut 1 base from V and 2 bases from J, with 14 bases between. CDR3 length: 16 residues. Germline V gene lookup returns CDR1 KGHSH and CDR2 LQKENI.

The chain couples TRBV19 to TRBJ2-5, with 7 bases lining up with TRBD1. This CDR3 region has 15 residues. Trimming took 4 bases from V and 1 from J; bases not matched to a gene: 6. Per germline, CDR1 LNHDA and CDR2 SQIVND (reference sequence). CDR3 nucleotides: TGTGCCAGTAGTACAGATGACAGGGTCCAAGAGACCCAGTACTTC. The encoded protein is CASSTDDRVQETQYF.

The chain couples TRBV5-1 to TRBJ1-6; no definite D call. Germline CDR1 reads SGHRS; CDR2 reads YFSETQ. This CDR3 region has 15 residues. The V gene lost 0 bases and the J gene lost 6 bases, with 10 bases spanning the gap. CDR3 loop: CASSLGEGTNSPLHF. The CDR3 bases are TGCGCCAGCAGCTTGGGTGAGGGTACTAATTCACCCCTCCACTTT.

The J gene is TRBJ1-1, the V gene TRBV5-1; unclear D gene. The CDR3 loop spans 14 amino acids. Trimming took 2 bases from V and 0 from J, leaving 8 bases between them. The germline V gene encodes CDR1 SGHRS and CDR2 YFSETQ. The CDR3 protein is CASSFIDLNTEAFF. The CDR3 nucleotides read TGCGCCAGCAGCTTTATAGACTTGAACACTGAAGCTTTCTTT.

This chain connects TRBV9 to TRBJ2-3, with a weak D call TRBD2 (6 bases). The length of the CDR3 is 15 residues. The germline V gene has CDR1 SGDLS and CDR2 YYNGEE. Trimming removed 0 bases from V and 5 bases from J, with 13 bases in between. The CDR3 DNA sequence: TGTGCCAGCAGCGTAGAGGGAGGTGGTGAAGATACGCAGTATTTT. Translation: CASSVEGGGEDTQYF.

This chain connects TRBV20-1 to TRBJ2-2, with D perhaps assigned TRBD1 or TRBD2 (5 bases each). CDR1 and CDR2 (germline): DFQATT, SNEGSKA (reference sequence). CDR3 length: 16 amino acids. With 0 bases removed from V and 2 bases from J, the gap between germline ends came to 13 bases. CDR3 protein: CSARDPGRVNTGELFF. The CDR3 DNA reads TGCAGTGCTAGAGATCCGGGACGGGTAAACACCGGGGAGCTGTTTTTT.

This chain connects TRBV4-1 to TRBJ2-5; D not certain. V was clipped by 6 bases and J by 5 bases, with 19 bases between them. The CDR3 has 15 residues. Germline V CDR1 and CDR2: MGHRA, YSYEKL. The CDR3 protein is CASRHPETGVETQYF. CDR3 sequence (DNA): TGCGCCAGCAGACACCCTGAGACTGGAGTGGAGACCCAGTACTTC.

This clonotype came up a few times. The chain carries TRBV20-1 and TRBJ2-7; TRBD1 aligns across 7 bases. Losses at the gene ends were 0 bases for V and 2 bases for J; bases not matched to a gene: 4. Germline loops: CDR1 DFQATT, CDR2 SNEGSKA (reference sequence). The CDR3 is made up of 14 amino acids. As DNA, the CDR3 is TGCAGTGCTAGAGACGGGACAGCCCCCTACGAGCAGTACTTC. Translated, it gives CSARDGTAPYEQYF.

The sample holds a few counts of this clonotype. The chain joins TRBV7-2 to TRBJ2-2; 7 nucleotides align to TRBD2. The CDR3 totals 15 residues. The V gene's germline CDR1 is SGHTA and CDR2 FQGNSA. V was pared by 1 base and J by 5 bases, with 4 bases of the junction left unmatched. CDR3 in amino acids: CASSLVRGGTGELFF. CDR3 nucleotides: TGTGCCAGCAGCTTAGTACGGGGAGGGACCGGGGAGCTGTTTTTT. The full variable domain, with the rest looked up from reference TRBV7-2 and TRBJ2-2, is GAGVSQSPSNKVTEKGKDVELRCDPISGHTALYWYRQSLGQGLEFLIYFQGNSAPDKSGLPSDRFSAERTGGSVSTLTIQRTQQEDSAVYLCASSLVRGGTGELFFGEGSRLTVL.

The sample holds a few counts of this clonotype. The DNA for the CDR3 is TGTGCCAGCAGTGCGGACAGGGGACGTCAGCCCCAGCATTTT. It encodes CASSADRGRQPQHF. This chain joins TRBV6-5 and TRBJ1-5, with 9 bases matching TRBD1. J was trimmed by 6 bases and V by 5 bases; bases with no gene match: 5. Germline assignment: CDR1 MNHEY and CDR2 SVGAGI. This CDR3 spans 14 amino acids.

The sample holds a few counts of this clonotype. The chain carries TRBV3-1 and TRBJ2-4, with D uncertain. V was pared by 0 bases and J by 0 bases, with 6 bases between. Looked up from germline, CDR1 is LGHDT and CDR2 is YNNKEL (reference sequence). The CDR3 is 15 amino acids. The CDR3 region is CASSQDSRAKNIQYF. DNA for the CDR3: TGTGCCAGCAGCCAAGATAGTAGAGCCAAAAACATTCAGTACTTC.

The chain couples TRBV12-3 or TRBV12-4 to TRBJ1-4; D is unresolved. The CDR3 totals 14 residues. V lost 8 bases to trimming and J lost 0 bases, with 10 bases between them. The CDR3 spells CASVGSATNEKLFF. In nucleotides, the CDR3 is TGTGCCAGCGTAGGGTCGGCAACTAATGAAAAACTGTTTTTT.

This clonotype showed up many times. The chain links TRBV3-1 to TRBJ1-1, with D perhaps matching TRBD1 (6 bases). Germline CDR1 and CDR2: LGHDT and YNNKEL (reference sequence). CDR3 length: 14 amino acids. V shed 4 bases and J shed 1 base, with 10 bases lying between them. The CDR3 DNA sequence: TGTGCCAGCAGCCTGGGACACGCGAACACTGAAGCTTTCTTT. It translates to CASSLGHANTEAFF.

The CDR3 nucleotides read TGCAGCCTCTGGGGCTCCCTCGGGACAGGGAGGTTTACATATACGCAGTATTTT. Its translation: CSLWGSLGTGRFTYTQYF. J is TRBJ2-3 and V is TRBV29-1, with 9 bases that match TRBD1. With V trimmed by 8 bases and J by 7 bases, 25 bases remained unmatched. This CDR3 is 18 amino acids long. The germline V gene has CDR1 SQVTM and CDR2 ANQGSEA.

This clonotype was counted between two and nine times. The genes are TRBV24-1 and TRBJ2-3, with unresolved D. V was clipped by 4 bases and J by 6 bases, with 10 bases between them. The CDR3 is made up of 13 amino acids. CDR1 is KGHDR, CDR2 SFDVKD, per germline. Written as DNA, the CDR3 is TGTGCCACCAGTGACCAAGGACCGGATACGCAGTATTTT. Amino acids: CATSDQGPDTQYF.

The V gene is TRBV29-1, the J gene TRBJ2-5; D gene uncertain. Trimming took 1 base from V and 4 from J, leaving 10 bases between them. Looked up from germline, CDR1 is SQVTM and CDR2 is ANQGSEA. The CDR3 has 13 residues. The CDR3 nucleotides are TGCAGCGTTGAAGGGGATAGCACAGAGACCCAGTACTTC. Translation gives CSVEGDSTETQYF.

This clonotype was recorded at least ten times. V is TRBV7-2 and J is TRBJ1-2, with TRBD1 as a possible D gene (6 bases). Trimming took off 1 base at V and 0 bases at J, with 12 bases between the two ends. CDR1 is SGHTA and CDR2 is FQGNSA in the germline V gene. CDR3 length: 16 residues. The DNA for the CDR3 is TGTGCCAGCAGCTTAGGGTCCCCAGGGGCTAACTATGGCTACACCTTC. Amino acids: CASSLGSPGANYGYTF.

This chain links TRBV2 with TRBJ2-1; possibly TRBD1 or TRBD2 for D (5 bases each). V was pared by 8 bases and J by 4 bases, with 18 bases between. Germline V lookup: CDR1 SNHLY, CDR2 FYNNEI. The CDR3 extends over 15 amino acids. The CDR3 nucleotides are TGTGCCAGCCTAAGCCTCAGGGAGATGTACAATGAGCAGTTCTTC. Translating it yields CASLSLREMYNEQFF.

The CDR3 sequence is CASSPGWGGERDTQYF. Written as DNA, the CDR3 is TGTGCCAGCAGCCCGGGTTGGGGCGGGGAGAGGGATACGCAGTATTTT. The chain uses TRBV9 and TRBJ2-3; the D gene is possibly TRBD2 (6 bases). This CDR3 has 16 amino acids. Germline V gene lookup returns CDR1 SGDLS and CDR2 YYNGEE. Trimming removed 4 bases from V and 6 bases from J, with 21 bases in between.

A few counts support this clonotype. V is TRBV4-1 and J is TRBJ2-2, with TRBD2 as a possible D gene (5 bases). Trimming shortened V by 1 base and J by 7 bases, and 10 bases separated the two germline ends. This CDR3 region has 14 residues. Germline-derived CDR1 and CDR2 are MGHRA and YSYEKL. The CDR3 loop is CASSQVARVGELFF. The CDR3 DNA is TGCGCCAGCAGCCAAGTTGCGCGGGTCGGGGAGCTGTTTTTT.

The gene calls are TRBV5-6 and TRBJ2-2; D is unresolved. CDR3 size: 17 residues. V lost 0 bases and J 0 bases, leaving 12 bases between the germline ends. Germline-derived CDR1 and CDR2 are SGHDT and YYEEEE. The CDR3 DNA reads as TGTGCCAGCAGCTTGGTTGACCGGCGTTCGAACACCGGGGAGCTGTTTTTT. Translated: CASSLVDRRSNTGELFF.

This clonotype appeared a few times. The V gene is TRBV29-1, the J gene TRBJ2-3, with D unresolved. The V end lost 4 bases, the J end lost 5 bases, and 4 bases lay between the germline ends. The CDR3 covers 10 residues. Germline CDR1 SQVTM, CDR2 ANQGSEA. The CDR3 nucleotides read TGCAGCGTTGGGCTAGATACGCAGTATTTT. This codes for CSVGLDTQYF.

This clonotype was observed many times. The CDR3 sequence is CASSLAGPIQYF. The CDR3 bases are TGTGCCAGCAGCTTAGCGGGGCCGATTCAGTACTTC. This chain connects TRBV7-9 to TRBJ2-4; D perhaps matches TRBD1 (5 bases). The ends were cut back, 0 bases at V and 10 bases at J, with 7 bases in the middle. Looked up from germline, CDR1 is SEHNR and CDR2 is FQNEAQ (reference sequence). The CDR3 extends over 12 amino acids.

The V gene is TRBV5-1, the J gene TRBJ2-2; 9 bases align to TRBD1. Germline values: CDR1 SGHRS, CDR2 YFSETQ. Trimming at V came to 5 bases and at J to 1 base, leaving 6 bases not matched to a gene. This CDR3 has 16 residues. Written as DNA, the CDR3 is TGCGCCAGCAGTCCCGGGACAGGGATGAACACCGGGGAGCTGTTTTTT. Its translation is CASSPGTGMNTGELFF.

The rearrangement joins TRBV6-5 to TRBJ1-1, with 9 bases fitting TRBD1. The germline gives CDR1 MNHEY, CDR2 SVGAGI. J was trimmed by 2 bases and V by 0 bases; bases with no gene match: 7. The CDR3 has 17 amino acids. CDR3 nucleotides: TGTGCCAGCAGTTACTCGCTTCGGACAGGGGTTAACACTGAAGCTTTCTTT. Residues: CASSYSLRTGVNTEAFF.

This clonotype was found a few times. V and J are TRBV3-1 and TRBJ1-1, with D unclear. CDR3 length equals 12 residues. V lost 5 bases to trimming and J lost 8 bases, with 12 bases between them. Germline CDR1 and CDR2: LGHDT and YNNKEL (reference sequence). CDR3 nucleotides: TGTGCCAGCAGCAAACCCCCAGGAGAAGCTTTCTTT. Amino acids: CASSKPPGEAFF. The variable domain in full, completed from reference TRBV3-1 and TRBJ1-1, reads DTAVSQTPKYLVTQMGNDKSIKCEQNLGHDTMYWYKQDSKKFLKIMFSYNNKELIINETVPNRFSPKSPDKAHLNLHINSLELGDSAVYFCASSKPPGEAFFGQGTRLTVV.